Sequencing of this T cell receptor (beta chain) was carried out in a study of blood T cells in healthy people across ages. This clonotype occurred many times. Antigen: not known. Study-wide results and caveats: With donor CMV status unknown, expanded clonotype changes were possibly confounded. When one million T cells were used, diversity estimates were thought to be underestimates.

With a J-beta primer mix and a sample-barcoded 5' primer, a second PCR ran roughly 6 to 12 cycles. TCRdb fed the 5' RACE reads into MiXCR, producing one record per CDR3 protein. The sample has some 890,000 distinct CDR3 sequences; around 29% are singletons. The same data also went into a second study, on T cells of mothers and their children. That study reports: Related mother-child pairs shared marginally more repertoire than unrelated pairs, though not significantly.

The TCR was taken from a middle-aged woman in good health. The specimen was blood.

In nucleotides, the CDR3 is TGTGCCAGCAGTGAGCTGGGACAGAGATATAATTCACCCCTCCACTTT. Translation gives CASSELGQRYNSPLHF. This sequence joins TRBV28 and TRBJ1-6; 7 bases are a match to TRBD1. V dropped 5 bases and J dropped 4; count of bases not matched to a gene: 8. Germline V lookup: CDR1 MDHEN, CDR2 SYDVKM. This CDR3 has 16 amino acids. Supplemented by reference TRBV28 and TRBJ1-6, the full variable domain reads DVKVTQSSRYLVKRTGEKVFLECVQDMDHENMFWYRQDPGLGLRLIYFSYDVKMKEKGDIPEGYSVSREKKERFSLILESASTNQTSMYLCASSELGQRYNSPLHFGNGTRLTVT.